This T cell receptor beta chain originates from a study of blood T cell repertoires in COVID-19. The data were produced by immunoSEQ multiplex PCR, yet TCRdb's version contains in-frame clones alone and is incomplete. The sample contains roughly 200,000 clones, 75% to 90% of which appear only once. This clone was counted a few times. The CDR3 consists of 15 residues. Germline V lookup: CDR1 MNHNS, CDR2 SASEGT. V was clipped by 1 base and J by 5 bases; unmatched bases: 6. The specimen sequenced was peripheral blood. The receptor's source is a woman aged 40 to 50 with COVID-19, enrolled during active disease. The rearrangement links TRBV6-1 to TRBJ1-2; 8 nucleotides align to TRBD1. The CDR3 nucleotides are TGTGCCAGCAGTGAAGGGGGGACAGGAAAGTATGGCTACACCTTC. Its translation is CASSEGGTGKYGYTF.